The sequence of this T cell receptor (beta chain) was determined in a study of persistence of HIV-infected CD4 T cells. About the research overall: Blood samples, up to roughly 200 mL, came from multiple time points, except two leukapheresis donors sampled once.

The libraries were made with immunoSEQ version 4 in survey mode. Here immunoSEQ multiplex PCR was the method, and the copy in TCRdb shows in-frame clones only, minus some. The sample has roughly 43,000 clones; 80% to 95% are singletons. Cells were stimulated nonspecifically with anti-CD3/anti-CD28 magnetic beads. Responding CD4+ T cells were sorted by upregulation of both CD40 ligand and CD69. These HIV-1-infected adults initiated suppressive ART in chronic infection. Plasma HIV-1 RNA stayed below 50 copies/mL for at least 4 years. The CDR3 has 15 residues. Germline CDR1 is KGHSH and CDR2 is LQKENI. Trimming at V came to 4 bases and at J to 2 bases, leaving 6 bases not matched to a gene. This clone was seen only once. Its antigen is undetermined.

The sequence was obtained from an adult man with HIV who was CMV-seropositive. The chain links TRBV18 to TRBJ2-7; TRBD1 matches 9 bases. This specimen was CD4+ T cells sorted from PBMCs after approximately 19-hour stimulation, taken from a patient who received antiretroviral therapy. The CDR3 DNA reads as TGTGCCAGCTCACTACAGGGGGCGCAGGCCTACGAGCAGTACTTC. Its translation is CASSLQGAQAYEQYF.